Listed here are 18 T cell receptor beta chains from one sample, sequenced in a study of CD8+ T cells in alopecia areata. As the sequencing template, cDNA was produced by extracting RNA and reverse transcribing it. The data were produced by immunoSEQ multiplex PCR, yet TCRdb's version contains in-frame clones alone and is incomplete. This sample has some 180,000 clones, with about 63% found just once. Sequenced material: CD4+ T cells sorted from blood, taken at week 0. All receptors come from a human donor with alopecia areata.

The V gene is TRBV7-3, the J gene TRBJ2-2, with TRBD2 matching over 8 bases. The CDR3 runs to 14 residues. Per germline, CDR1 SGHTA and CDR2 FQGTGA. The V and J ends lost 3 bases and 7 bases, in that order; junction bases with no gene match: 4. DNA of the CDR3: TGTGCCAGCAGCTTGGGACTAGTCGGCGGGGAGCTGTTTTTT. Protein sequence: CASSLGLVGGELFF.

This clone was recorded a few times. Sequence at one end of the junction differs from germline and may be a read error. This chain uses TRBV12-5 with TRBJ1-1; D gene ambiguous. Germline CDR1 LGHNT, CDR2 FRNRAP. CDR3 size: 11 residues. The CDR3 coding sequence is TGTGCTAGTGGATTGGAGCGAGAAGCTTTCTTT. It specifies CASGLEREAFF.

The chain carries TRBV6-1 and TRBJ2-6; D is uncertain. The CDR3 sequence is 16 residues long. Germline V CDR1 and CDR2: MNHNS, SASEGT. V was pared by 4 bases and J by 0 bases, with 10 bases between. The CDR3 region has the DNA TGTGCCAGCAGTGGTACAGTTAGCTCTGGGGCCAACGTCCTGACTTTC. Its protein product is CASSGTVSSGANVLTF.

Only one count was recorded for this clone. The rearrangement joins TRBV30 to TRBJ1-1, with no clear D. Trimming removed 4 bases at V and 0 bases at J, with 6 bases between. Germline CDR1 reads GTSNPN; CDR2 reads SVGIG (reference sequence). The CDR3 contains 12 residues. The CDR3 nucleotides are TGTGCCTGGATACTCCTGAACACTGAAGCTTTCTTT. Translation: CAWILLNTEAFF.

The chain links TRBV2 to TRBJ1-5, with a tentative D call TRBD1 (6 bases). Trimming pared 6 bases from V and 0 bases from J, leaving 12 bases between. The CDR3 consists of 15 residues. Germline V gene data show CDR1 as SNHLY and CDR2 as FYNNEI. The CDR3 nucleotides read TGTGCCAGCAGGGCGGGGGGCCCTAGCAATCAGCCCCAGCATTTT. Encoded protein: CASRAGGPSNQPQHF.

Only a few counts were recorded for this clone. The chain employs TRBV29-1 and TRBJ2-1, with a possible D match to TRBD1 (6 bases). Germline V CDR1 and CDR2: SQVTM, ANQGSEA. Trimming took off 7 bases at V and 6 bases at J, with 19 bases between the two ends. The CDR3 length is 14 residues. The CDR3 DNA reads as TGCAGCGGATTGCGACAGGTTTCGGGCAATGAGCAGTTCTTC. This sequence encodes CSGLRQVSGNEQFF.

The J gene is TRBJ2-3, the V gene TRBV29-1; D is uncertain. The CDR3 sequence is 13 residues long. Germline V gene lookup returns CDR1 SQVTM and CDR2 ANQGSEA. Trimming removed 4 bases from V and 1 base from J, with 9 bases in between. The CDR3 nucleotides read TGCAGCGTTGGGACGGATGGCACAGATACGCAGTATTTT. The encoded protein is CSVGTDGTDTQYF.

In its sample, this clone was seen a few times. The chain uses TRBV29-1 and TRBJ1-3; 8 nucleotides match TRBD1. The V segment lost 6 bases and the J segment 2 bases; nucleotides outside the gene matches: 3. The CDR3 runs 13 residues. Germline assignment: CDR1 SQVTM and CDR2 ANQGSEA. The DNA for the CDR3 is TGCAGCGTCCCGGGACAGGCTGGAAACACCATATATTTT. It translates to CSVPGQAGNTIYF.

The V call is TRBV29-1, the J call TRBJ1-2; 8 positions agree with TRBD1. V was pared by 4 bases and J by 14 bases, with 6 bases of the junction left unmatched. The CDR3 length is 10 residues. Germline CDR1 and CDR2: SQVTM and ANQGSEA. CDR3 loop: CSVAGQGVTF. CDR3 nucleotides: TGCAGCGTTGCAGGACAGGGAGTTACCTTC.

This clone turned up a few times. The sample contains more than one DNA sequence encoding this CDR3. The V call is TRBV29-1, the J call TRBJ2-3, with 7 positions matching TRBD1. CDR1 SQVTM and CDR2 ANQGSEA come from the germline V gene. V gave up 3 bases and J gave up 3 bases; unmatched junction bases: 3. The CDR3 loop spans 13 amino acids. CDR3: CSVEGQLTDTQYF. In DNA form, the CDR3 reads TGCAGCGTTGAGGGACAGCTTACAGATACGCAGTATTTT.

This clone has only a few counts. The gene calls are TRBV30 and TRBJ1-3, with D perhaps TRBD1 (5 bases). Per germline, CDR1 GTSNPN and CDR2 SVGIG (reference sequence). V lost 5 bases and J lost 4, with 9 bases in between. The CDR3 length is 12 residues. The CDR3 region is CAWDRDGNTIYF. The CDR3 nucleotides read TGTGCCTGGGACCGGGACGGAAACACCATATATTTT.

The CDR3 sequence: CASSSGTVNQPQHF. DNA for the CDR3: TGTGCCAGCAGCTCAGGGACAGTCAATCAGCCCCAGCATTTT. The V and J genes are TRBV5-6 and TRBJ1-5, with TRBD1 matching over 7 bases. CDR1 is SGHDT, CDR2 YYEEEE, per germline. V lost 3 bases, J lost 3 bases, and 3 bases stayed unmatched. The CDR3 consists of 14 residues.

There are a few counts of this clone. The chain uses TRBV5-6 and TRBJ2-1; D remains unclear. Trimming took off 1 base at V and 5 bases at J, with 10 bases between the two ends. Germline-derived CDR1 and CDR2 are SGHDT and YYEEEE. The CDR3 length is 14 residues. CDR3 in amino acids: CASSLSGPNNEQFF. The CDR3 region has the DNA TGTGCCAGCAGCTTGTCCGGACCCAACAATGAGCAGTTCTTC.

The chain uses TRBV2 and TRBJ1-2; a weak D match, TRBD1 (5 bases). The germline gives CDR1 SNHLY, CDR2 FYNNEI. This CDR3 is built from 14 residues. The germline V and J ends were trimmed by 3 bases and 0 bases, with 8 bases remaining between them. The CDR3 DNA is TGTGCCAGCAGTGACAGGACAACTAACTATGGCTACACCTTC. Translated, it gives CASSDRTTNYGYTF.

This clone was counted once. The chain combines TRBV2 with TRBJ2-7; 7 bases match TRBD2. Germline V CDR1 and CDR2: SNHLY, FYNNEI. V shed 7 bases and J 1 base; nucleotides not matched to a gene: 10. CDR3 length: 15 amino acids. CDR3 coding DNA: TGTGCCAGCACACCAAGTCCGGGGGGTTCCTACGAGCAGTACTTC. Its translation: CASTPSPGGSYEQYF. Using reference TRBV2 and TRBJ2-7 for the parts outside the CDR3, the full variable domain is EPEVTQTPSHQVTQMGQEVILRCVPISNHLYFYWYRQILGQKVEFLVSFYNNEISEKSEIFDDQFSVERPDGSNFTLKIRSTKLEDSAMYFCASTPSPGGSYEQYFGPGTRLTVT.

V and J are TRBV11-3 and TRBJ2-1; no clear D gene. Looked up from germline, CDR1 is SGHNT and CDR2 is YENEEA. The CDR3 loop spans 16 amino acids. V was shortened by 6 bases and J by 2 bases, with 17 bases between the two germline ends. CDR3 loop: CASSPNSYLTYNEQFF. The CDR3 DNA follows: TGTGCCAGCAGTCCTAACAGCTACCTAACCTACAATGAGCAGTTCTTC.

The table lists this clone with a count of one. The chain recombines TRBV4-3 with TRBJ1-1; D is uncertain. This CDR3 has 13 amino acids. Trimming removed 4 bases from V and 4 bases from J, with 10 bases in between. Germline CDR1 and CDR2: LGHNA and YSLEER. The CDR3 DNA follows: TGCGCCAGCAGCCGAGATCTTGTCACTGAAGCTTTCTTT. Protein product: CASSRDLVTEAFF.

This rearrangement joins TRBV27 to TRBJ2-5, with D uncertain. CDR1 MNHEY and CDR2 SMNVEV come from the germline V gene (reference sequence). The CDR3 sequence is 14 residues long. V lost 5 bases, J lost 5 bases, and 15 bases lay in between. In DNA, the CDR3 is TGTGCCAGCAGTCCCCGGGCCGGAGTGGAGACCCAGTACTTC. This encodes CASSPRAGVETQYF.